The 32 T cell receptor beta chains given below trace back to one sample, sequenced in a study of blood T cell repertoires in COVID-19. Assay: immunoSEQ multiplex PCR; the TCRdb copy retains only in-frame clones and omits some. The table shows about 170,000 clones, with about 86% occurring only once. Sequencing was done on a sample of peripheral blood. Every receptor here comes from a woman aged 55 to 70 with COVID-19, enrolled during active disease.

This clone was seen once. V and J are TRBV6-8 and TRBJ2-7; 10 bases fit TRBD1. The CDR3 consists of 14 residues. Germline CDR1 and CDR2: MNHGY and SAAAGT. V was clipped by 5 bases and J by 4 bases; unmatched bases: 5. CDR3 nucleotide sequence: TGTGCCAGCAGTAGGGACAGGGGACGTTACGAGCAGTACTTC. Translating gives CASSRDRGRYEQYF.

This chain joins TRBV7-3 and TRBJ2-7; weak D call: TRBD2 (6 bases). Germline V CDR1 and CDR2: SGHTA, FQGTGA. This CDR3 comprises 13 residues. V shed 4 bases and J shed 6 bases, with 13 bases lying between them. The CDR3 DNA follows: TGTGCCAGCAGCTCCACCCGGGGAGGCGAGCAGTACTTC. This encodes CASSSTRGGEQYF.

The chain joins TRBV10-3 to TRBJ2-2, with D possibly being TRBD2 (5 bases). Germline V gives CDR1 ENHRY, CDR2 SYGVKD. V was shortened by 7 bases and J by 4 bases, with 16 bases between the two germline ends. The CDR3 length is 15 residues. CDR3 amino acids: CAIKRANEGTGELFF. Written as DNA, the CDR3 is TGTGCCATCAAACGGGCCAACGAGGGCACCGGGGAGCTGTTTTTT.

For this clone: The junction shows a germline mismatch at one end, possibly a read error. V and J are TRBV6-5 and TRBJ1-2; possibly TRBD1 for D (5 bases). The CDR3 totals 15 residues. In germline, CDR1 is MNHEY, CDR2 SVGAGI. The CDR3 DNA reads as TGTGCCAGCAGTTATTCTCTCGGGACTAATTATGGCTACACCTTC. It yields the protein CASSYSLGTNYGYTF.

The gene calls are TRBV7-2 and TRBJ1-6, with 9 bases lining up with TRBD1. This CDR3 region has 15 residues. Germline V gene data show CDR1 as SGHTA and CDR2 as FQGNSA. V dropped 4 bases and J dropped 10; count of bases not matched to a gene: 8. As DNA, the CDR3 is TGTGCCAGCAGCTCATCTACAGGGGGCCGATCACCCCTCCACTTT. It encodes CASSSSTGGRSPLHF.

The CDR3 sequence: CSVESSRGSYEQYF. In DNA form, the CDR3 reads TGCAGCGTTGAGTCGTCCAGGGGCTCCTACGAGCAGTACTTC. The chain recombines TRBV29-1 with TRBJ2-7; possible D gene TRBD1, 6 bases. CDR1 is SQVTM, CDR2 ANQGSEA, per germline. V gave up 3 bases and J gave up 0 bases, with 12 bases separating them. The CDR3 covers 14 residues.

The genes are TRBV7-9 and TRBJ2-3; TRBD2 is a possible D gene (6 bases). The CDR3 contains 16 residues. The germline CDR1 and CDR2 sequences are SEHNR and FQNEAQ (reference sequence). The V end was cut by 1 base, the J end by 5 bases, with 16 bases between. CDR3: CASSLESGDPQDTQYF. CDR3 DNA: TGTGCCAGCAGCTTAGAGTCGGGAGACCCCCAAGATACGCAGTATTTT.

The chain's CDR3 is CASTLSYEQYF. DNA of the CDR3: TGTGCCAGCACCTTATCCTACGAGCAGTACTTC. The chain joins TRBV2 to TRBJ2-7; no definite D call. Germline V CDR1 and CDR2: SNHLY, FYNNEI. This CDR3 is built from 11 residues. V lost 7 bases and J lost 1, with 5 bases in between.

This rearrangement joins TRBV4-1 to TRBJ1-6, with TRBD1 identical over 8 bases. CDR3 size: 16 residues. V shed 1 base and J 7 bases; nucleotides not matched to a gene: 6. Germline V lookup: CDR1 MGHRA, CDR2 YSYEKL. The CDR3 is CASSQASDRANSPLHF. The CDR3 nucleotides are TGCGCCAGCAGCCAAGCCTCGGACAGGGCCAATTCACCCCTCCACTTT.

In its sample, this clone is medium-sized. This sequence joins TRBV19 and TRBJ2-7; D gene ambiguous. Germline-derived CDR1 and CDR2 are LNHDA and SQIVND (reference sequence). Trimming left V 3 bases short and J 1 base short, with 10 bases between. The CDR3 sequence is 14 residues long. The CDR3 is CASSISLLSYEQYF. The CDR3 DNA follows: TGTGCCAGTAGTATTTCACTCCTATCCTACGAGCAGTACTTC.

The rearrangement links TRBV25-1 to TRBJ2-7, with D hard to call. Germline assignment: CDR1 MGHDK and CDR2 SYGVNS. This CDR3 contains 15 residues. The V end lost 1 base, the J end lost 0 bases, and 10 bases lay between the germline ends. The CDR3 sequence: CASSEFNRSSYEQYF. CDR3 bases: TGTGCCAGCAGTGAATTCAACAGATCCTCCTACGAGCAGTACTTC.

V is TRBV3-1 (or the pseudogene TRBV3-2) and J is TRBJ2-7; the D gene is possibly TRBD1 (6 bases). Germline V CDR1 and CDR2: LGHDT, YNNKEL (reference sequence). The CDR3 loop spans 14 amino acids. V lost 4 bases to trimming and J lost 2 bases, with 12 bases between them. The CDR3 coding sequence is TGTGCCAGCAGCCGCCTTTGGGACACCTACGAGCAGTACTTC. Amino acids: CASSRLWDTYEQYF.

The chain couples TRBV7-2 to TRBJ2-7; 8 positions agree with TRBD2. Germline CDR1 is SGHTA and CDR2 is FQGNSA. The CDR3 is 17 amino acids. With V trimmed by 1 base and J by 0 bases, 8 bases remained unmatched. The CDR3 DNA reads TGTGCCAGCAGCTTAGGGCTGGCGGGGGGATCCTCCTACGAGCAGTACTTC. Its protein product is CASSLGLAGGSSYEQYF. The full variable domain, completed using reference TRBV7-2 and TRBJ2-7, is GAGVSQSPSNKVTEKGKDVELRCDPISGHTALYWYRQSLGQGLEFLIYFQGNSAPDKSGLPSDRFSAERTGGSVSTLTIQRTQQEDSAVYLCASSLGLAGGSSYEQYFGPGTRLTVT.

The chain links TRBV29-1 to TRBJ1-4; D uncertain. V was cut by 7 bases and J by 0 bases, with 9 bases left in between. Germline loops: CDR1 SQVTM, CDR2 ANQGSEA. The length of the CDR3 is 13 residues. The CDR3 DNA follows: TGCAGCGGTCAGATTGCAACTAATGAAAAACTGTTTTTT. Its translation: CSGQIATNEKLFF.

The chain employs TRBV7-2 and TRBJ1-3; 8 positions match TRBD1. V dropped 3 bases and J dropped 0; count of bases not matched to a gene: 4. This CDR3 contains 16 residues. The germline V gene encodes CDR1 SGHTA and CDR2 FQGNSA. In DNA form, the CDR3 reads TGTGCCAGCAGCTTCACACAGGGGGTCTCTGGAAACACCATATATTTT. This sequence encodes CASSFTQGVSGNTIYF.

The count of this clone is one. This sequence joins TRBV28 and TRBJ2-3, with 11 bases fitting TRBD2. Germline CDR1 and CDR2: MDHEN and SYDVKM. The V gene end was trimmed by 7 bases and the J gene end by 0 bases; junction bases not matched to a gene: 6. CDR3 length: 16 amino acids. In nucleotides, the CDR3 is TGTGCCAGCATAACTAGCGGGAGATTTAGCACAGATACGCAGTATTTT. Residues: CASITSGRFSTDTQYF.

The table lists this clone with a few counts. The V call is TRBV5-4, the J call TRBJ2-7, with a weak D call TRBD2 (7 bases). Germline CDR1 and CDR2: SGHNT and YYREEE (reference sequence). The length of the CDR3 is 16 residues. With 4 bases removed from V and 2 bases from J, the gap between germline ends came to 19 bases. The CDR3 loop is CASSMGGRKQAYEQYF. The DNA of the CDR3 is TGTGCCAGCAGCATGGGGGGGCGGAAACAGGCCTACGAGCAGTACTTC.

A few counts support this clone. The rearrangement uses TRBV5-1 and TRBJ1-2; 7 nucleotides align to TRBD1. The CDR3 has 15 amino acids. Trimming at V came to 3 bases and at J to 0 bases, leaving 5 bases not matched to a gene. Germline values: CDR1 SGHRS, CDR2 YFSETQ. CDR3 DNA sequence: TGCGCCAGCAGCTCGGACAGGAGAGCTAACTATGGCTACACCTTC. As protein: CASSSDRRANYGYTF.

This chain uses TRBV7-9 with TRBJ2-1; 13 bases line up with TRBD2. This CDR3 has 16 amino acids. Germline V gene sequence: CDR1 SEHNR, CDR2 FQNEAQ (reference sequence). The V gene end was trimmed by 0 bases and the J gene end by 12 bases; junction bases not matched to a gene: 8. The CDR3 sequence is CASSLATGTSGIGQFF. CDR3 DNA sequence: TGTGCCAGCAGCTTAGCGACCGGGACTAGCGGGATAGGGCAGTTCTTC.

This clone has just a few counts. V is TRBV5-6 and J is TRBJ1-5; possible D gene TRBD1, 5 bases. This CDR3 has 14 residues. Per the germline V gene, CDR1 is SGHDT and CDR2 is YYEEEE. Trimming left V 0 bases short and J 6 bases short, with 10 bases between. CDR3 nucleotides: TGTGCCAGCAGCTTGGGACAGCCGAGTCAGCCCCAGCATTTT. Amino acids: CASSLGQPSQPQHF.

The chain has TRBV13 and TRBJ1-6; TRBD1 aligns across 7 bases. Germline lookup yields CDR1 PRHDT and CDR2 FYEKMQ (reference sequence). The V gene end was trimmed by 4 bases and the J gene end by 7 bases; junction bases not matched to a gene: 10. The CDR3 covers 16 residues. The CDR3 loop reads CASSSRQGFENSPLHF. The CDR3 DNA reads TGTGCCAGCAGCTCCCGACAGGGATTCGAAAATTCACCCCTCCACTTT.

The gene calls are TRBV4-3 and TRBJ1-4, with TRBD1 matching over 9 bases. Per germline, CDR1 LGHNA and CDR2 YSLEER. This CDR3 contains 18 residues. V lost 1 base and J lost 8; bases outside the gene matches: 14. The CDR3 DNA follows: TGCGCCAGCAGCCAAGTAAAAATCTTCCGACAGGGGGTGGAAAAACTGTTTTTT. This encodes CASSQVKIFRQGVEKLFF.

A single count supports this clone. This chain uses TRBV19 with TRBJ2-7; D unresolved. The CDR3 consists of 16 residues. CDR1 LNHDA and CDR2 SQIVND come from the germline V gene (reference sequence). V was pared by 3 bases and J by 0 bases, with 15 bases between. The DNA for the CDR3 is TGTGCCAGTAGTATCTCCGTCGTTGCGAGCTCCTACGAGCAGTACTTC. Protein: CASSISVVASSYEQYF.

Comment on this clone: One end of the junction varies from germline; a read error may be responsible. The chain links TRBV7-7 to TRBJ2-7; tentatively, D is TRBD1 or TRBD2 (6 bases each). The germline CDR1 and CDR2 sequences are SSHAT and FNYEAQ (reference sequence). This CDR3 region has 15 residues. The CDR3 is CASSLAAGDVYEQYF. The CDR3 nucleotides read TGTGCTAGCAGCTTAGCGGCAGGGGACGTATACGAGCAGTACTTC.

The chain combines TRBV23-1 with TRBJ2-1, with 11 bases fitting TRBD2. TRBV23-1 qualifies as an ORF whose function is uncertain. This CDR3 comprises 17 residues. J lost 4 bases, V lost 2 bases, and 7 bases had no gene match. CDR3 region: CASSQPGTSGRYNEQFF. CDR3 nucleotides: TGCGCCAGCAGTCAACCTGGGACTAGCGGACGATACAATGAGCAGTTCTTC.

This chain links TRBV24-1 with TRBJ1-5, with 9 bases fitting TRBD1. The germline V gene has CDR1 KGHDR and CDR2 SFDVKD. V was clipped by 3 bases and J by 4 bases; unmatched bases: 6. The CDR3 covers 16 residues. DNA for the CDR3: TGTGCCACCAGTGATCCCGGGACAGGGTGGAATCAGCCCCAGCATTTT. Protein product: CATSDPGTGWNQPQHF.

V and J are TRBV6-5 and TRBJ1-6; D is unclear. Looked up from germline, CDR1 is MNHEY and CDR2 is SVGAGI. The CDR3 spans 13 residues. Trimming took 2 bases from V and 9 from J, leaving 8 bases between them. The CDR3: CASSYEFSSPLHF. CDR3 DNA sequence: TGTGCCAGCAGTTACGAGTTTAGTTCACCCCTCCACTTT.

This clone appeared once. The gene calls are TRBV6-2 or TRBV6-3 and TRBJ2-1, with 14 bases aligning to TRBD2. Germline V lookup: CDR1 MNHEY, CDR2 SVGEGT. This CDR3 has 17 residues. J lost 7 bases, V lost 3 bases, and 8 bases had no gene match. CDR3 sequence: CASSYYATSGRGNEQFF. The CDR3 DNA sequence: TGTGCCAGCAGTTATTACGCGACTAGCGGGAGGGGGAATGAGCAGTTCTTC.

The J gene is TRBJ2-5, the V gene TRBV30, with no clear D. V lost 0 bases and J lost 5, with 10 bases in between. Germline V lookup: CDR1 GTSNPN, CDR2 SVGIG (reference sequence). The CDR3 has 13 amino acids. The CDR3 coding sequence is TGTGCCTGGAGTGTACGCCCTAGGGAGACCCAGTACTTC. This gives the protein CAWSVRPRETQYF.

The chain joins TRBV19 to TRBJ1-2, with D unclear. Germline V lookup: CDR1 LNHDA, CDR2 SQIVND (reference sequence). The V end was cut by 3 bases, the J end by 4 bases, with 9 bases between. The CDR3 has 13 residues. The CDR3 loop reads CASSISQIYGYTF. DNA of the CDR3: TGTGCCAGTAGTATTTCACAGATCTATGGCTACACCTTC.

V gene TRBV5-4 combines with J gene TRBJ1-1; the D gene is possibly TRBD1 (5 bases). The V and J ends lost 3 bases and 7 bases respectively, with 13 bases between them. CDR1 SGHNT and CDR2 YYREEE come from the germline V gene (reference sequence). The CDR3 totals 13 residues. This CDR3 is CASSSLGRFEAFF. The CDR3 bases are TGTGCCAGCAGCTCCCTGGGGCGGTTTGAAGCTTTCTTT.

The chain has TRBV4-2 and TRBJ1-2; maybe TRBD1 (5 bases). Trimming pared 0 bases from V and 4 bases from J, leaving 9 bases between. The CDR3 consists of 14 residues. Germline CDR1 LGHNA, CDR2 YNFKEQ. CDR3 DNA: TGTGCCAGCAGCCAAGACAGGGCTCTCTATGGCTACACCTTC. Translation: CASSQDRALYGYTF.